This is a list of T cell receptor beta chains from one sample in a study of blood T cell repertoires in COVID-19. The table came from immunoSEQ multiplex PCR; TCRdb's copy has only in-frame clones and leaves some out. The sample lists 250,000 to 300,000 clones, approximately 82% seen once, with about 4.5% in the top ten. Sample: peripheral blood. Every receptor here comes from a man in his 60s who had recovered from COVID-19. The CDR3 runs from the conserved cysteine through the conserved F or W. A D gene is named only where the DNA matches it firmly. The size entry is marked missing in some rows and otherwise reads once, few, many or a size class.

TRBV19	NA	once	TRBJ1-1	TGTGCCAGTAGTTCAACCCCAGGTTACACTGAAGCTTTCTTT	CASSSTPGYTEAFF
TRBV10-1	NA	few	TRBJ2-7	TGCGCCAGCATGAGGACGGGGGGCCTTAGATACGAGCAGTACTTC	CASMRTGGLRYEQYF
TRBV28	NA	few	TRBJ1-4	TGTGCCAGCACTGGTACGGGGGGCGCCCCGTATGAAAAACTGTTTTTT	CASTGTGGAPYEKLFF
TRBV25-1	TRBD1	NA	TRBJ2-5	TGTGCCAGCAGAGGTACAGGGGGCCAAGAGACCCAGTACTTC	CASRGTGGQETQYF
TRBV6-5	TRBD1	once	TRBJ2-3	TGTGCCAGCAGTTCGGACAGGGGGCAAACAGATACGCAGTATTTT	CASSSDRGQTDTQYF
TRBV7-9	TRBD1	NA	TRBJ1-2	TGTGCCAGCAGCTTAGGGACAGGGATTTTCGGTGGCTACACCTTC	CASSLGTGIFGGYTF
TRBV5-8	NA	NA	TRBJ1-3	TGTGCCAGCAGATTAATTACGAGCTCTGGAAACACCATATATTTT	CASRLITSSGNTIYF
TRBV7-9	TRBD1	NA	TRBJ1-3	TGTGCCAGCCGCGAGACAGGGACAGGAAACACCATATATTTT	CASRETGTGNTIYF
TRBV9	NA	NA	TRBJ1-3	TGTGCCAGCAGCGTTAACTCAGGCTACTCTGGAAACACCATATATTTT	CASSVNSGYSGNTIYF
TRBV18	NA	NA	TRBJ1-1	TGTGCCAGCAAAGGGCAGGGGAACACTGAAGCTTTCTTT	CASKGQGNTEAFF
TRBV3-1/TRBV3-2	TRBD1	NA	TRBJ2-7	TGTGCCAGCAGCCAGGGACAGGGGATAACCTACGAGCAGTACTTC	CASSQGQGITYEQYF
TRBV5-1	TRBD1	NA	TRBJ2-2	TGCGCCAGCAGCTTGGACGGACAGGGGTCCGGGGAGCTGTTTTTT	CASSLDGQGSGELFF
TRBV7-8	NA	NA	TRBJ2-1	TGTGCCAGCAGCTCAAAGCGGGTCGGAATCAATGAGCAGTTCTTC	CASSSKRVGINEQFF
TRBV27	TRBD1	NA	TRBJ1-2	TGTGCCAGCAGTATGGACAGGGGGTTGGGCTACACCTTC	CASSMDRGLGYTF
TRBV9	NA	few	TRBJ1-1	TGTGCCAGCAGCGTAGCAGGTAGTAGAACTGAAGCTTTCTTT	CASSVAGSRTEAFF
TRBV6-6	NA	NA	TRBJ1-2	TGTGCCAGCAGTTACGGCGGATACTATGGCTACACCTTC	CASSYGGYYGYTF
TRBV29-1	NA	NA	TRBJ2-1	TGCAGCGTCGACGAGCGGGTTGGGGAGCAGTTCTTC	CSVDERVGEQFF
TRBV7-9	NA	NA	TRBJ2-1	TGTGCCAGCAGCTTAGCGTCCGGGACTCTTATGGGTGAGCAGTTCTTC	CASSLASGTLMGEQFF
TRBV29-1	NA	NA	TRBJ1-2	TGCAGCGTTGAAAGGAGTGAAAGGGGCTACACCTTC	CSVERSERGYTF
TRBV30	NA	NA	TRBJ1-2	TGTGCCTGGAGTAGCTTTAACTATGGCTACACCTTC	CAWSSFNYGYTF
TRBV5-1	TRBD2	NA	TRBJ2-3	TGCGCCAGCAGCTCCTTAGCGGGGGGTAGGGATACGCAGTATTTT	CASSSLAGGRDTQYF
TRBV29-1	NA	NA	TRBJ2-3	TGCAGCGCCGTAGTGGGCCAGCGGATCACAGATACGCAGTATTTT	CSAVVGQRITDTQYF
TRBV7-8	TRBD1	NA	TRBJ2-2	TGTGCCAGCAGCTTCACGACAGGGTCCGGGGAGCTGTTTTTT	CASSFTTGSGELFF
TRBV6-5	NA	NA	TRBJ2-3	TGTGCCAGCAGTTACGGGGGCGCCAGCACAGATACGCAGTATTTT	CASSYGGASTDTQYF
TRBV7-2	NA	few	TRBJ2-1	TGTGCCAGCAGGTCAGTGGCGGGGACGATGGGGGAGCAGTTCTTC	CASRSVAGTMGEQFF
TRBV10-3	TRBD1	once	TRBJ2-1	TGTGCCATCAGTACCGGACAGGGGTCTTACAATGAGCAGTTCTTC	CAISTGQGSYNEQFF
TRBV29-1	NA	NA	TRBJ2-1	TGCAGCGTTGGTGCAACCAGTTATAATGAGCAGTTCTTC	CSVGATSYNEQFF
TRBV21-1	NA	NA	TRBJ2-1	TGTGCCAGCAGCAGCAGGGGGTTGTGCAGCGGGAGTTACAATGAGCAGTTCTTC	CASSSRGLCSGSYNEQFF
TRBV5-1	NA	NA	TRBJ2-7	TGCGCCAGCAGCTTGGCTGGGCAATTTTCCTACGAGCAGTACTTC	CASSLAGQFSYEQYF
TRBV19	TRBD2	NA	TRBJ2-1	TGTGCCAGTACCACTAGCGGGGCTCGGGCGAATGAGCAGTTCTTC	CASTTSGARANEQFF
TRBV7-3	NA	NA	TRBJ2-1	TGTGCCAGCAGCTTAATCGGGACATCCTCCTACAATGAGCAGTTCTTC	CASSLIGTSSYNEQFF
TRBV9	TRBD1	NA	TRBJ2-2	TGTGCCAGCAGCGCGGACCCCCCGGGACAGGGGTTCGCCGGGGAGCTGTTTTTT	CASSADPPGQGFAGELFF
TRBV11-2	NA	few	TRBJ1-6	TGTGCCAGCAGCTTAAGCGACTCCTATAATTCACCCCTCCACTTT	CASSLSDSYNSPLHF
TRBV27	NA	NA	TRBJ1-1	TGTGCCAGCAGTTCACAGCTACAGAACACTGAAGCTTTCTTT	CASSSQLQNTEAFF
TRBV5-4	TRBD1	NA	TRBJ2-3	TGTGCCAGCAGCTTGGCCGGGACAGTTCCTAGCACAGATACGCAGTATTTT	CASSLAGTVPSTDTQYF
TRBV18	NA	NA	TRBJ1-1	TGTGCCAGCTCACCACTAGGGGAGGGTACTGAAGCTTTCTTT	CASSPLGEGTEAFF
TRBV28	NA	NA	TRBJ1-2	TGTGCCAGCAGAGATGGGGCCTTTGGATATGGCTACACCTTC	CASRDGAFGYGYTF
TRBV20-1	NA	NA	TRBJ2-3	TGCAGTGCTAGTACTAGGCTCAGTGTGAAAGCCACAGATACGCAGTATTTT	CSASTRLSVKATDTQYF
TRBV28	NA	NA	TRBJ1-2	TGTGCCAGCAGTTTGTATGAAGACAGTAAACGCTATGGCTACACCTTC	CASSLYEDSKRYGYTF
TRBV6-4	NA	NA	TRBJ2-1	TGTGCCAGCACTACCTACAATGAGCAGTTCTTC	CASTTYNEQFF
TRBV28	NA	NA	TRBJ1-5	TGTGCCAGCAGTTTTCAGGGGATCAATCAGCCCCAGCATTTT	CASSFQGINQPQHF
TRBV3-1/TRBV3-2	NA	once	TRBJ2-7	TGTGCCAGCAGCCAAGGGGGGAGGGAGCAGTACTTC	CASSQGGREQYF
TRBV6-1	NA	NA	TRBJ2-3	TGTGCCAGCAGTGAAGGAGTGGGCCCCGATACGCAGTATTTT	CASSEGVGPDTQYF
TRBV3-1/TRBV3-2	NA	NA	TRBJ1-6	TGTGCCAGCAGCCTAAGAACAGGGCTTTCACCCCTCCACTTT	CASSLRTGLSPLHF
TRBV6-6	NA	NA	TRBJ1-5	TGTGCCAGCAGTTACTCGAGTGGTCATAGCAATCAGCCCCAGCATTTT	CASSYSSGHSNQPQHF
TRBV3-1/TRBV3-2	NA	once	TRBJ1-5	TGTGCCAGCAGCCAAGCAGGGGTGGATCAGCCCCAGCATTTT	CASSQAGVDQPQHF
TRBV29-1	TRBD1	NA	TRBJ2-1	TGCAGCGTTGAGCGTGACAGGGGGAATGAGCAGTTCTTC	CSVERDRGNEQFF
TRBV15	TRBD2	NA	TRBJ2-1	TGTGCCACCCGAAGCGGGGGCTCCTACAATGAGCAGTTCTTC	CATRSGGSYNEQFF
TRBV3-1/TRBV3-2	TRBD1	NA	TRBJ1-1	TGTGCCAGCAGTCAAGCAATGAGTAGGGACAGTGCTGAAGCTTTCTTT	CASSQAMSRDSAEAFF
TRBV9	TRBD1	NA	TRBJ2-3	TGTGCCGGTGGGCAGGGGGCTTCCACAGATACGCAGTATTTT	CAGGQGASTDTQYF